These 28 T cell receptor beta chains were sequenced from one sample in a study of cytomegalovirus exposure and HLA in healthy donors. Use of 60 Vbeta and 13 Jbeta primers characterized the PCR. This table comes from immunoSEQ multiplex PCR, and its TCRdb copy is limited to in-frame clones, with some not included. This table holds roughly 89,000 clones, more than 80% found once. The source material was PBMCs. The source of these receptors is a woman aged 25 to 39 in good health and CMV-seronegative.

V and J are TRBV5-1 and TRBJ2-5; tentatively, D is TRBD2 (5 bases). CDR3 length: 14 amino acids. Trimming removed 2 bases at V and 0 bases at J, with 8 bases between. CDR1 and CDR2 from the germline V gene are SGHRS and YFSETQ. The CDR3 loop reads CASSFGLHQETQYF. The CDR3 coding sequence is TGCGCCAGCAGCTTCGGACTCCACCAAGAGACCCAGTACTTC.

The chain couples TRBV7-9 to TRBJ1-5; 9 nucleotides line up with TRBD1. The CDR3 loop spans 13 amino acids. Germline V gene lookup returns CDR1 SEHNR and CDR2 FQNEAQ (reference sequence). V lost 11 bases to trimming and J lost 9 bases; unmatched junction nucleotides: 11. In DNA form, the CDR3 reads TGTGCCCTGGGGGACAGGGTGGGTCGGCCCCAGCATTTT. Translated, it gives CALGDRVGRPQHF.

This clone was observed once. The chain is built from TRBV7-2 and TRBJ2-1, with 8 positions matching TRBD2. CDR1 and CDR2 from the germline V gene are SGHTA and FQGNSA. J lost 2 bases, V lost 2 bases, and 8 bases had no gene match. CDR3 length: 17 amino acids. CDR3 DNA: TGTGCCAGCAGCTTAAATTCGCCACTAGCGGCCTACAATGAGCAGTTCTTC. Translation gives CASSLNSPLAAYNEQFF. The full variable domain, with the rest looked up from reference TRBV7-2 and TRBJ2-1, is GAGVSQSPSNKVTEKGKDVELRCDPISGHTALYWYRQSLGQGLEFLIYFQGNSAPDKSGLPSDRFSAERTGGSVSTLTIQRTQQEDSAVYLCASSLNSPLAAYNEQFFGPGTRLTVL.

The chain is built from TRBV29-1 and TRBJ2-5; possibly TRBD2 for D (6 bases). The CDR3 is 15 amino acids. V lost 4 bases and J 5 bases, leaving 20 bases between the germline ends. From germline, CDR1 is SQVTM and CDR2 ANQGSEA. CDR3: CSVAKRVAVGETQYF. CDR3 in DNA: TGCAGCGTTGCAAAAAGAGTAGCGGTTGGGGAGACCCAGTACTTC.

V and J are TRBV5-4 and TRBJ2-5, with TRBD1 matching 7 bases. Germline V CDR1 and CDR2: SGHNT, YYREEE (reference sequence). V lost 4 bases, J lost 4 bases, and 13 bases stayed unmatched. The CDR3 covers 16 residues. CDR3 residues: CASSRKSGTALETQYF. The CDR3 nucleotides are TGTGCCAGCAGCCGGAAGTCAGGGACAGCGTTAGAGACCCAGTACTTC.

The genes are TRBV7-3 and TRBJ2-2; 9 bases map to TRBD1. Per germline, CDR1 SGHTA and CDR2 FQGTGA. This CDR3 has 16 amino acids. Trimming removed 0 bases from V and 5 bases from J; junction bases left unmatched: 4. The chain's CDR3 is CASSLTSTGGTGELFF. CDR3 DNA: TGTGCCAGCAGCTTAACTTCGACAGGGGGGACCGGGGAGCTGTTTTTT.

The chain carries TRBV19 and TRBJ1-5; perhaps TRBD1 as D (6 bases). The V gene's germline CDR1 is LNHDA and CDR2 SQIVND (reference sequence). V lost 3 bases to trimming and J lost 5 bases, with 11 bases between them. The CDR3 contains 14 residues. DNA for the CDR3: TGTGCCAGTAGTATTCAGCAGGGGTATCAGCCCCAGCATTTT. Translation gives CASSIQQGYQPQHF.

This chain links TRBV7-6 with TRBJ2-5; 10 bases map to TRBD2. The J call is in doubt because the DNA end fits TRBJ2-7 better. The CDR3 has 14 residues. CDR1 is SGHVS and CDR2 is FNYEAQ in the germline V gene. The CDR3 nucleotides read TGTGCCAGCAGCCCGTCTAGCGGGAGCCGCGAGCAGTACTTC. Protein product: CASSPSSGSREQYF.

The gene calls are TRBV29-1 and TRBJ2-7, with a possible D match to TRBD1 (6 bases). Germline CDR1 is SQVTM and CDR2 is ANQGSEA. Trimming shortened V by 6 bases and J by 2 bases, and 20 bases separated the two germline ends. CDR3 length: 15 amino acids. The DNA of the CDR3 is TGCAGCGTCACAGGGAGTGGGACGGACCCCTACGAGCAGTACTTC. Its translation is CSVTGSGTDPYEQYF.

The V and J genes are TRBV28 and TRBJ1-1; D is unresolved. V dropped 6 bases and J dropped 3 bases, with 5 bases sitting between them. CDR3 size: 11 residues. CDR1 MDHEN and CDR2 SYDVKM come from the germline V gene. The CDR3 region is CASSTYTEAFF. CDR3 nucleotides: TGTGCCAGCAGCACTTACACTGAAGCTTTCTTT.

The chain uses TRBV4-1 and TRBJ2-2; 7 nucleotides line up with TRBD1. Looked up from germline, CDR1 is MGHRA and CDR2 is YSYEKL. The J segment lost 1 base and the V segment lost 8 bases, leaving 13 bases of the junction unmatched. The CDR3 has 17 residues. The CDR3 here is CASHQSPGQKNTGELFF. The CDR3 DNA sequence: TGCGCCAGCCACCAGAGCCCGGGACAGAAGAACACCGGGGAGCTGTTTTTT.

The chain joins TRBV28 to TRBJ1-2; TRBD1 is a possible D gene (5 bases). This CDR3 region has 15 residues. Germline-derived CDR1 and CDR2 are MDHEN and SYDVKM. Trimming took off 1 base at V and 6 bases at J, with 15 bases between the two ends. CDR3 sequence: CASSLYQQGWDGYTF. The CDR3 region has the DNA TGTGCCAGCAGTTTATATCAGCAGGGTTGGGATGGCTACACCTTC.

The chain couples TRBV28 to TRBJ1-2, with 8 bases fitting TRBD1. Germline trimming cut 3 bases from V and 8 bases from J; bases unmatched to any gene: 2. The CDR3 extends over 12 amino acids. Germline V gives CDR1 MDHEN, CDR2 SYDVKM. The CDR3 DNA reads TGTGCCAGCAGTTTTGGGGACAGGGGCTACACCTTC. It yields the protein CASSFGDRGYTF.

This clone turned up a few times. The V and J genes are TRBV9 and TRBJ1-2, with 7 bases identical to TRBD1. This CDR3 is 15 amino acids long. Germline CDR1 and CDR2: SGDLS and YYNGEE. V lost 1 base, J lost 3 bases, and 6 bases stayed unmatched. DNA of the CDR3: TGTGCCAGCAGCGTATATACAGGGGATGACTATGGCTACACCTTC. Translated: CASSVYTGDDYGYTF.

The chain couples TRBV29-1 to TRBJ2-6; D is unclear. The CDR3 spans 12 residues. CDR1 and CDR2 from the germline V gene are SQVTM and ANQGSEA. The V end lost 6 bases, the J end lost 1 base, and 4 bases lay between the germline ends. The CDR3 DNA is TGCAGCGTCCTATCTGGGGCCAACGTCCTGACTTTC. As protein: CSVLSGANVLTF. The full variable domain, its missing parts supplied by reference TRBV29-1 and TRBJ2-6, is SAVISQKPSRDICQRGTSLTIQCQVDSQVTMMFWYRQQPGQSLTLIATANQGSEATYESGFVIDKFPISRPNLTFSTLTVSNMSPEDSSIYLCSVLSGANVLTFGAGSRLTVL.

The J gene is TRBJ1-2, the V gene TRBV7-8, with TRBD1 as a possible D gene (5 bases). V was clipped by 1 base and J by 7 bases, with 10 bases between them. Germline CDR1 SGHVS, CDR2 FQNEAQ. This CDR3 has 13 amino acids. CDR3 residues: CASSLGWQGGYTF. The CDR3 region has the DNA TGTGCCAGCAGCTTAGGGTGGCAGGGTGGCTACACCTTC.

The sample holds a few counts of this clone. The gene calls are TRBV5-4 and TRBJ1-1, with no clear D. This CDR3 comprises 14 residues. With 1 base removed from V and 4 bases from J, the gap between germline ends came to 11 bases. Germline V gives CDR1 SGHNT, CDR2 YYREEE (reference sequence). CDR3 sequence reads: CASSLPGLTTEAFF. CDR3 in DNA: TGTGCCAGCAGCTTGCCGGGTTTGACCACTGAAGCTTTCTTT.

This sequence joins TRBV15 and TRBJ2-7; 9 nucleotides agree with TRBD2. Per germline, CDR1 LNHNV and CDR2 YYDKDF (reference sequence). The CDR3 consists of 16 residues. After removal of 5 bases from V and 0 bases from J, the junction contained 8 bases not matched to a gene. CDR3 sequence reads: CATSHPSGVTSYEQYF. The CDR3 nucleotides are TGTGCCACCAGCCACCCTAGCGGGGTCACCTCCTACGAGCAGTACTTC.

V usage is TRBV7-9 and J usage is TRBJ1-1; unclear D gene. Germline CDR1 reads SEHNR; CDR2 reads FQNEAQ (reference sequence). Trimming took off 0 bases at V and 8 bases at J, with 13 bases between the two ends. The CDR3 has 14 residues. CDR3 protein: CASSLALRQLEAFF. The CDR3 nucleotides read TGTGCCAGCAGCTTAGCGCTGAGGCAGCTCGAAGCTTTCTTT.

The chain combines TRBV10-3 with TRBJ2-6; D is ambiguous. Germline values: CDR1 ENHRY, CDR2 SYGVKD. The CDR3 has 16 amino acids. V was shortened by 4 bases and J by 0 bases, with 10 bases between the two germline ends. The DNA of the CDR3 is TGTGCCATCAGTGGCCAGGTTAACTCTGGGGCCAACGTCCTGACTTTC. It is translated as CAISGQVNSGANVLTF.

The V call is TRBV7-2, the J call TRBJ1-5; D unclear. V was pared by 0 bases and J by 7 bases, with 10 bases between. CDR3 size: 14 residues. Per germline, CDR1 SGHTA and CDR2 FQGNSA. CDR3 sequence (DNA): TGTGCCAGCAGCTTAGCCTCCATAAGCCAGCCCCAGCATTTT. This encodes CASSLASISQPQHF.

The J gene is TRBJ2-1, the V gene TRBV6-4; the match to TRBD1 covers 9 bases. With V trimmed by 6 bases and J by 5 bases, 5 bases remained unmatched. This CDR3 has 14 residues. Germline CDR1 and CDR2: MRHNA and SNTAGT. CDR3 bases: TGTGCCAGCAGCCGGACAGGGGAGGACAATGAGCAGTTCTTC. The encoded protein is CASSRTGEDNEQFF.

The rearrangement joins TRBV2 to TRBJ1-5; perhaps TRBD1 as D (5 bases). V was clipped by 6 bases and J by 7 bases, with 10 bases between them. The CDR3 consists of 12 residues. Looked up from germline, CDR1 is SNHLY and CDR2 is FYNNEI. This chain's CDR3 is CASSGAGQPQHF. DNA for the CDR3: TGTGCCAGCAGCGGGGCGGGACAGCCCCAGCATTTT.

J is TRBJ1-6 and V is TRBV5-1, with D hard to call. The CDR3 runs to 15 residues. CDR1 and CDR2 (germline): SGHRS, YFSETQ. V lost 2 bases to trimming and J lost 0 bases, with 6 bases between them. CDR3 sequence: CASSLDSSYNSPLHF. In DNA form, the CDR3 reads TGCGCCAGCAGCTTAGATAGCTCCTATAATTCACCCCTCCACTTT.

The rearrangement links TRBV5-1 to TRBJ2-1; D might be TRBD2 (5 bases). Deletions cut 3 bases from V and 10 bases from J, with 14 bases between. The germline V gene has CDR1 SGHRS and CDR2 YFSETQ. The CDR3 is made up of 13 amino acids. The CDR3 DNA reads TGCGCCAGCAGCTCGGAGGCTGGCGGGGAGCAGTTCTTC. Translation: CASSSEAGGEQFF.

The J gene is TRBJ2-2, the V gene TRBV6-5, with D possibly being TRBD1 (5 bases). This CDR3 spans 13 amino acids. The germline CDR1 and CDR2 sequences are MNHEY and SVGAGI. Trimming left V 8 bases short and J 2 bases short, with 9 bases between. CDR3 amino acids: CASHRSNTGELFF. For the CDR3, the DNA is TGTGCCAGCCACAGGAGCAACACCGGGGAGCTGTTTTTT.

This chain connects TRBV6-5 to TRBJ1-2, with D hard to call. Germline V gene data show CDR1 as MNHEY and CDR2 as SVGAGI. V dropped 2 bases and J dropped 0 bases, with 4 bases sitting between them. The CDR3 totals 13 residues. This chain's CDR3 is CASSYQANYGYTF. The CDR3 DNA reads TGTGCCAGCAGTTACCAGGCTAACTATGGCTACACCTTC.

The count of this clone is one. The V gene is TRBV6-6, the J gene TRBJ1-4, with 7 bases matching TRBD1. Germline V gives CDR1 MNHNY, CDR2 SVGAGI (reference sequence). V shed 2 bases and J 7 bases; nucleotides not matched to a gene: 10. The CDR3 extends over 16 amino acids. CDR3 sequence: CASSYGNRGLGEKLFF. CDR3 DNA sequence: TGTGCCAGCAGTTACGGAAACAGGGGATTGGGTGAAAAACTGTTTTTT.